This paragraph reports one T cell receptor beta chain. The data originate from a study of blood T cell repertoires in COVID-19. Study-wide background: PBMCs, B-cell-depleted T cells, or T cells were the source of the cDNA or gDNA that made up the material.

Sequenced by immunoSEQ multiplex PCR; TCRdb stores in-frame clones only, minus some. The sample has approximately 440,000 clones; about nine tenths are singletons. Membership in each cohort depended on participant-reported clinical history. V shed 2 bases and J 5 bases; nucleotides not matched to a gene: 6. Germline lookup yields CDR1 SGHNT and CDR2 YYREEE (reference sequence). The CDR3 length is 15 residues. This sequence joins TRBV5-4 and TRBJ2-5, with TRBD2 identical over 10 bases. Sequencing used PBMCs or T cells enriched from blood (not recorded which). The receptor comes from a woman aged 18-29 years who had recovered from COVID-19. The CDR3 here is CASSFSGGSGETQYF. CDR3 bases: TGTGCCAGCAGCTTTAGCGGGGGGTCAGGTGAGACCCAGTACTTC.